A single sample gave rise to the 28 T cell receptor beta chains below, sequenced in a study of T cells in localized non-small cell lung cancer. TCRdb's table, derived via immunoSEQ multiplex PCR, lists solely in-frame clones and lacks some. The sample has some 1,700 clones, around a quarter seen once. The material was normal lung tissue next to the tumor, obtained before any cancer treatment. These receptors all stem from a female donor over 55 with stage I lung adenocarcinoma.

J is TRBJ2-7 and V is TRBV19; no reliable D call. Per the germline V gene, CDR1 is LNHDA and CDR2 is SQIVND (reference sequence). V lost 5 bases to trimming and J lost 4 bases, with 15 bases between them. This CDR3 has 14 residues. The CDR3 DNA is TGTGCCAGTAGTCCCCGGAGATTCGGATACGAGCAGTACTTC. Protein: CASSPRRFGYEQYF.

This clone appeared once. The gene calls are TRBV14 and TRBJ1-1; D call uncertain. The V gene lost 2 bases and the J gene lost 7 bases, with 5 bases spanning the gap. The V gene's germline CDR1 is SGHDN and CDR2 FVKESK. This CDR3 is built from 11 residues. The CDR3 DNA follows: TGTGCCAGCAGCCAAATGATTGAAGCTTTCTTT. It specifies CASSQMIEAFF. The complete variable domain, with remaining parts taken from reference TRBV14 and TRBJ1-1, reads EAGVTQFPSHSVIEKGQTVTLRCDPISGHDNLYWYRRVMGKEIKFLLHFVKESKQDESGMPNNRFLAERTGGTYSTLKVQPAELEDSGVYFCASSQMIEAFFGQGTRLTVV.

The table lists this clone with a few counts. The chain links TRBV6-7 to TRBJ2-1, with D unresolved. TRBV6-7 is identified as an open reading frame with a role that is uncertain. There are 11 residues in the CDR3. V was pared by 8 bases and J by 7 bases, with 9 bases between. CDR3 in DNA: TGTGCCAGCGGTAACATGAATGAGCAGTTCTTC. This encodes CASGNMNEQFF.

This clone has more than one count but fewer than ten. DNA of the CDR3: TGTGCCAGCAGCGATGGACAGGTTCGAGTAGATACGCAGTATTTT. Translated: CASSDGQVRVDTQYF. This sequence joins TRBV11-3 and TRBJ2-3; 7 bases align to TRBD1. The CDR3 spans 15 residues. In germline, CDR1 is SGHNT, CDR2 YENEEA. J was trimmed by 5 bases and V by 5 bases; bases with no gene match: 10.

V usage is TRBV25-1 and J usage is TRBJ1-2; D not resolved. This CDR3 comprises 15 residues. Deletions cut 2 bases from V and 6 bases from J, with 16 bases between. Germline CDR1 and CDR2: MGHDK and SYGVNS. The CDR3 loop is CASSEPGGLLDGYTF. For the CDR3, the DNA is TGTGCCAGCAGTGAACCGGGTGGTTTATTGGATGGCTACACCTTC.

This clone was observed a handful of times. The genes are TRBV11-3 and TRBJ2-7, with D possibly matching TRBD2 (7 bases). CDR3 length: 14 residues. With 6 bases removed from V and 8 bases from J, the gap between germline ends came to 20 bases. From germline, CDR1 is SGHNT and CDR2 YENEEA. CDR3 in DNA: TGTGCCAGCAGACTGGGAGGGGGGGTCGAACAGCAGTACTTC. Amino acids: CASRLGGGVEQQYF.

This clone was observed a few times. This sequence joins TRBV6-8 and TRBJ2-3; maybe TRBD2 (6 bases). V was trimmed by 7 bases and J by 2 bases, leaving 16 bases between them. CDR3 size: 15 residues. Germline lookup yields CDR1 MNHGY and CDR2 SAAAGT. The CDR3 region has the DNA TGTGCCAGCACTATGGCGCGGGGAACCACAGATACGCAGTATTTT. It codes for CASTMARGTTDTQYF.

This clone was observed a single time. The rearrangement uses TRBV14 and TRBJ1-2, with D unclear. The germline V gene encodes CDR1 SGHDN and CDR2 FVKESK. With 0 bases removed from V and 3 bases from J, the gap between germline ends came to 5 bases. The CDR3 totals 13 residues. The CDR3 loop is CASSQDLYYGYTF. DNA for the CDR3: TGTGCCAGCAGCCAAGATCTGTACTATGGCTACACCTTC.

J is TRBJ2-5 and V is TRBV9; no firm D call. The CDR3 covers 13 residues. Per germline, CDR1 SGDLS and CDR2 YYNGEE. V lost 6 bases to trimming and J lost 4 bases, with 13 bases between them. In DNA, the CDR3 is TGTGCCAGCACTGTGCTAGTCGGAGAGACCCAGTACTTC. Amino acid sequence: CASTVLVGETQYF.

This clone has a handful of counts. V gene TRBV6-8 combines with J gene TRBJ1-4; D is ambiguous. The CDR3 totals 15 residues. Germline-derived CDR1 and CDR2 are MNHGY and SAAAGT. Trimming stripped 6 bases from V and 2 bases from J, with 13 bases between. CDR3: CASRLWRATNEKLFF. DNA for the CDR3: TGTGCCAGCAGGCTTTGGAGGGCGACTAATGAAAAACTGTTTTTT.

This chain uses TRBV29-1 with TRBJ2-7, with TRBD2 matching over 13 bases. The CDR3 sequence is 13 residues long. J was trimmed by 6 bases and V by 6 bases; bases with no gene match: 5. The germline V gene has CDR1 SQVTM and CDR2 ANQGSEA. The CDR3 sequence: CSVAGTSGIEQYF. In DNA, the CDR3 is TGCAGCGTCGCCGGGACTAGCGGGATCGAGCAGTACTTC.

J is TRBJ2-1 and V is TRBV19; D may be TRBD1 or TRBD2 (5 bases each). V lost 6 bases, J lost 5 bases, and 17 bases lay in between. CDR3 size: 15 residues. Germline CDR1 reads LNHDA; CDR2 reads SQIVND (reference sequence). The CDR3 DNA follows: TGTGCCAGTAGCCTACTAGGGGTCGGAAACAATGAGCAGTTCTTC. This codes for CASSLLGVGNNEQFF.

V gene TRBV19 combines with J gene TRBJ2-5, with D hard to call. Trimming removed 5 bases from V and 5 bases from J, with 9 bases in between. CDR1 is LNHDA and CDR2 is SQIVND in the germline V gene (reference sequence). CDR3 length: 12 residues. The CDR3 sequence: CASSPSGETQYF. The CDR3 coding sequence is TGTGCCAGTAGTCCTTCCGGCGAGACCCAGTACTTC.

The rearrangement links TRBV11-3 to TRBJ2-3; weak D call: TRBD2 (6 bases). Trimming pared 0 bases from V and 6 bases from J, leaving 10 bases between. CDR1 is SGHNT and CDR2 is YENEEA in the germline V gene. The length of the CDR3 is 14 residues. DNA for the CDR3: TGTGCCAGCAGCTTAGACTCGAGCGGGGATACGCAGTATTTT. This sequence encodes CASSLDSSGDTQYF. The full variable domain, in which reference TRBV11-3 and TRBJ2-3 provide the parts outside the CDR3, is EAGVVQSPRYKIIEKKQPVAFWCNPISGHNTLYWYLQNLGQGPELLIRYENEEAVDDSQLPKDRFSAERLKGVDSTLKIQPAELGDSAVYLCASSLDSSGDTQYFGPGTRLTVL.

The rearrangement uses TRBV11-3 and TRBJ1-6; D gene unclear. V dropped 5 bases and J dropped 0 bases, with 5 bases sitting between them. The CDR3 is made up of 14 amino acids. The germline gives CDR1 SGHNT, CDR2 YENEEA. For the CDR3, the DNA is TGTGCCAGCAGCCCGAGCTCCTATAATTCACCCCTCCACTTT. Amino acids: CASSPSSYNSPLHF.

For the CDR3, the DNA is TGTGCCAGCAGTGAATATCGGGACTATGGCTACACCTTC. Its translation is CASSEYRDYGYTF. The chain couples TRBV25-1 to TRBJ1-2; D gene uncertain. Germline V gives CDR1 MGHDK, CDR2 SYGVNS. V was pared by 0 bases and J by 3 bases, with 5 bases between. The CDR3 consists of 13 residues.

This clone was seen only a few times. CDR3 DNA sequence: TGTGCCAGCAGCTTAGAGGGGCTAGGTAATTCACCCCTCCACTTT. Protein: CASSLEGLGNSPLHF. This chain connects TRBV11-3 to TRBJ1-6, with D perhaps TRBD1 (5 bases). V was clipped by 0 bases and J by 6 bases, with 9 bases between them. Looked up from germline, CDR1 is SGHNT and CDR2 is YENEEA. The CDR3 loop spans 15 amino acids.

V is TRBV18 and J is TRBJ1-1; possibly TRBD1 for D (5 bases). CDR3 length: 15 amino acids. V lost 5 bases, J lost 4 bases, and 17 bases lay in between. In germline, CDR1 is KGHSH, CDR2 LQKENI. The CDR3 nucleotides are TGTGCCAGCTCAGCTCAATGGGGCGGGGGCACTGAAGCTTTCTTT. Protein product: CASSAQWGGGTEAFF.

This clone turned up a few times. This chain links TRBV30 with TRBJ1-5, with 7 bases fitting TRBD1. From germline, CDR1 is GTSNPN and CDR2 SVGIG (reference sequence). The CDR3 sequence is 14 residues long. Trimming removed 2 bases from V and 6 bases from J; junction bases left unmatched: 7. CDR3 DNA sequence: TGTGCCTGGAGTTCCGGGACAGCCTTTCAGCCCCAGCATTTT. This sequence encodes CAWSSGTAFQPQHF.

J is TRBJ2-1 and V is TRBV29-1, with TRBD2 matching over 11 bases. The germline V gene has CDR1 SQVTM and CDR2 ANQGSEA. CDR3 length: 16 amino acids. Trimming cost V 6 bases and J 1 base; bases outside gene matches: 8. The CDR3 loop reads CSVMGLADLSYNEQFF. In nucleotides, the CDR3 is TGCAGCGTGATGGGACTAGCGGACCTATCCTACAATGAGCAGTTCTTC.

Within the sample, this clone is medium-sized. The chain is built from TRBV11-3 and TRBJ2-2; a possible D gene is TRBD2 (6 bases). Germline CDR1 and CDR2: SGHNT and YENEEA. V lost 3 bases and J 6 bases, leaving 14 bases between the germline ends. The CDR3 runs 15 residues. Here the CDR3 DNA reads TGTGCCAGCAGCTTGCTACTAGCTAGTGCCGGGGAGCTGTTTTTT. Protein: CASSLLLASAGELFF.

The rearrangement links TRBV28 to TRBJ2-1; D perhaps matches TRBD2 (5 bases). CDR1 MDHEN and CDR2 SYDVKM come from the germline V gene. The CDR3 consists of 15 residues. Trimming took off 8 bases at V and 8 bases at J, with 22 bases between the two ends. The CDR3 spells CASANRGIGDHEQFF. The CDR3 DNA reads as TGTGCCAGCGCTAATCGAGGGATTGGGGATCATGAGCAGTTCTTC.

This clone came up a few times. The chain has TRBV9 and TRBJ2-2; D tentatively fits TRBD1 or TRBD2 (6 bases each). The CDR3 contains 15 residues. CDR1 SGDLS and CDR2 YYNGEE come from the germline V gene. Trimming left V 0 bases short and J 6 bases short, with 12 bases between. In DNA form, the CDR3 reads TGTGCCAGCAGCGTAGGTCACAGGGACTCCGGGGAGCTGTTTTTT. This codes for CASSVGHRDSGELFF.

This clone was recorded a few times. The chain is built from TRBV18 and TRBJ1-3, with D unclear. This CDR3 region has 13 residues. V gave up 2 bases and J gave up 1 base, with 3 bases separating them. CDR1 and CDR2 (germline): KGHSH, LQKENI. The CDR3 nucleotides read TGTGCCAGCTCACCAGGGTCTGGAAACACCATATATTTT. This codes for CASSPGSGNTIYF.

Turning to this clone: An end of the junction differs from the germline gene, which may be a read error. The chain employs TRBV18 and TRBJ1-5, with 9 bases aligning to TRBD1. The CDR3 consists of 15 residues. The germline gives CDR1 KGHSH, CDR2 LQKENI. CDR3 DNA: TGTGCCAGCTCACCCGTCACAGGGGGCAAACAGCCCCAGCATTTT. Translated: CASSPVTGGKQPQHF. The complete variable domain, with remaining parts taken from reference TRBV18 and TRBJ1-5, reads NAGVMQNPRHLVRRRGQEARLRCSPMKGHSHVYWYRQLPEEGLKFMVYLQKENIIDESGMPKERFSAEFPKEGPSILRIQQVVRGDSAAYFCASSPVTGGKQPQHFGDGTRLSIL.

Only a few counts were recorded for this clone. This rearrangement joins TRBV14 to TRBJ2-7; unclear D gene. Germline V gene lookup returns CDR1 SGHDN and CDR2 FVKESK. V was trimmed by 5 bases and J by 4 bases, leaving 18 bases between them. The CDR3 consists of 15 residues. The CDR3 DNA reads TGTGCCAGCAGCAAAGGGTTGGGGTCTCGGTACGAGCAGTACTTC. It translates to CASSKGLGSRYEQYF.

This clone was detected only a few times. The rearrangement joins TRBV1 to TRBJ2-1; the table's D call, TRBD2, was not checked against the DNA. TRBV1 is a pseudogene locus. The CDR3 consists of 15 residues. The CDR3 sequence is CASSQSTSGKYEQFF. The CDR3 DNA reads TGCGCCAGCAGCCAAAGTACTAGCGGTAAATATGAGCAGTTCTTC.

V and J are TRBV30 and TRBJ1-2, with D uncertain. There are 14 residues in the CDR3. Trimming cost V 0 bases and J 4 bases, with 12 bases left between them. CDR1 and CDR2 from the germline V gene are GTSNPN and SVGIG (reference sequence). In nucleotides, the CDR3 is TGTGCCTGGAGTGTACGAGGAGAGGGCTATGGCTACACCTTC. Its translation is CAWSVRGEGYGYTF. Full variable domain (missing parts from reference TRBV30 and TRBJ1-2): SQTIHQWPATLVQPVGSPLSLECTVEGTSNPNLYWYRQAAGRGLQLLFYSVGIGQISSEVPQNLSASRPQDRQFILSSKKLLLSDSGFYLCAWSVRGEGYGYTFGSGTRLTVV.